This TCR beta chain was obtained from a study of T cell repertoires in cytomegalovirus infection (dated by TCRdb to the late 2010s). General notes on the study: Donor HLA type was relevant to the analysis, as public TCR beta signatures indicated carriage of CMV infection together with the matching HLA type.

Notes on this clonotype: Its antigen target is currently unknown. There are no base qualities to consult, and no much larger clone falls within one base.

Findings and caveats that apply to the study as a whole: The ex vivo response was dominated by HLA-C-restricted CMV-specific TCR beta clonotypes, which also provided the single most frequent clonotype in two of eight donors. Carriers of CMV infection plus the relevant HLA type were discriminated by the cumulative frequency of public TCR beta family members in the study cohort and in an independent roughly 350-donor cohort.

The CDR3 covers 15 residues, taking in both the cysteine and the phenylalanine. Only the CDR3 DNA stays, 45 bases, in frame from base 1. Here V drops 3 bases and J drops 5 bases, and the junction holds 7 bases not matched to any gene. Per the germline V gene, MDHEN is the CDR1 and SYDVKM is the CDR2. Instrument on record: Illumina HiSeq 1500. Using fastp at Q25 and MiXCR, TCRdb reprocessed the public reads and kept productive beta chains. Rows with a matching CDR3 protein are joined into one entry that keeps the most common DNA and genes. Present in this sample are approximately 750,000 distinct CDR3 sequences, less than 40% of which were seen just once. The top ten constitute 2.8% of the sample.

This TCR was recovered from a human donor in good health (CMV status not recorded). Some clones in this sample may be carry-over from other donors' samples. Sequencing was done on a sample of PBMCs. This chain is built from TRBV28 and TRBJ2-5; 9 of the junction bases match TRBD1. The DNA sequence is TGTGCCAGCAGTTTCAACAGGGGGCGAATGGAGACCCAGTACTTC. This sequence encodes CASSFNRGRMETQYF. Where the CDR3 stops, the reference TRBV28 and TRBJ2-5 genes take over; the full variable domain is DVKVTQSSRYLVKRTGEKVFLECVQDMDHENMFWYRQDPGLGLRLIYFSYDVKMKEKGDIPEGYSVSREKKERFSLILESASTNQTSMYLCASSFNRGRMETQYFGPGTRLLVL.